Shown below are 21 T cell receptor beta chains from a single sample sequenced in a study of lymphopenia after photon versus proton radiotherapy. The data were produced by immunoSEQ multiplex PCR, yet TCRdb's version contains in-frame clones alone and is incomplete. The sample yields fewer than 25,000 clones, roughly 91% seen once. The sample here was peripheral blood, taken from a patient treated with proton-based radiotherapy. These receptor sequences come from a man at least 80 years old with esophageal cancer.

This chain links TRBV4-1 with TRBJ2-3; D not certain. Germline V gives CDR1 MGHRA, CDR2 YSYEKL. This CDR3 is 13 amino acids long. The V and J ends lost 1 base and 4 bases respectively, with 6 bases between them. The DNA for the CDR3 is TGCGCCAGCAGCCAAGTAGCCCCAGATACGCAGTATTTT. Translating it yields CASSQVAPDTQYF.

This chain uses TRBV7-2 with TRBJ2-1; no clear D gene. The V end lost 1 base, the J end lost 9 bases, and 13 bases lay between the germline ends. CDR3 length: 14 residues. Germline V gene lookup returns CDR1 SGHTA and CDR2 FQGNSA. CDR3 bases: TGTGCCAGCAGCTTAGGACATAGTCAGGCTGAGCAGTTCTTC. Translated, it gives CASSLGHSQAEQFF.

CDR3 residues: CASSYAVTSYNEQFF. For the CDR3, the DNA is TGTGCCAGCAGTTACGCGGTAACCTCCTACAATGAGCAGTTCTTC. The chain links TRBV6-5 to TRBJ2-1; no firm D call. The germline V gene has CDR1 MNHEY and CDR2 SVGAGI. The V and J ends lost 2 bases and 0 bases respectively, with 8 bases between them. The length of the CDR3 is 15 residues.

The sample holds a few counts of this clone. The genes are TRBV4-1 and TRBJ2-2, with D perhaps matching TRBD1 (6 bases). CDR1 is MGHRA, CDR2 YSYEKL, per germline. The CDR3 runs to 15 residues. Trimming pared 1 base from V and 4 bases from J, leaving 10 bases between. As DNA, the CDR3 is TGCGCCAGCAGCCAAGGCAGGGGCGGCACCGGGGAGCTGTTTTTT. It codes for CASSQGRGGTGELFF.

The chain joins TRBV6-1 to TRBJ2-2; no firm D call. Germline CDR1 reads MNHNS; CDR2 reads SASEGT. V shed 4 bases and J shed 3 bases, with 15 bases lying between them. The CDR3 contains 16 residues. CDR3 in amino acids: CASSGGPVRHTGELFF. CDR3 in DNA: TGTGCCAGCAGTGGTGGCCCTGTGAGGCACACCGGGGAGCTGTTTTTT.

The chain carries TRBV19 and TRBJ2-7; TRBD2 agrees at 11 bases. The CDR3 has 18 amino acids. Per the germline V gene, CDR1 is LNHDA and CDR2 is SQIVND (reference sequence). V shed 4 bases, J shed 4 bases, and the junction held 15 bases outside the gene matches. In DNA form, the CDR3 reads TGTGCCAGTAGTACCTCAATCCTTACCGGGACTAGCGGATACGAGCAGTACTTC. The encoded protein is CASSTSILTGTSGYEQYF.

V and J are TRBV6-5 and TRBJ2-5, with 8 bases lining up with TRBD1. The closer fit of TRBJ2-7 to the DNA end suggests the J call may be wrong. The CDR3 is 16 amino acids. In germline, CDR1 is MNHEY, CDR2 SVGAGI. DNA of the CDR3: TGTGCCAGCAGTTACTCGAAGGGACAGGTCTCCTACGAGCAGTACTTC. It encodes CASSYSKGQVSYEQYF.

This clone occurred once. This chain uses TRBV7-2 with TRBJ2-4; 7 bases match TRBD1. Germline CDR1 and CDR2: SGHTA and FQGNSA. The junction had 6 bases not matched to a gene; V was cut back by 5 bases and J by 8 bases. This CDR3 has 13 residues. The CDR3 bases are TGTGCCAGCAGCCAAGGGGGCGCGGACATTCAGTACTTC. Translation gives CASSQGGADIQYF. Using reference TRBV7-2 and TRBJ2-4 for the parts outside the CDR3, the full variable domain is GAGVSQSPSNKVTEKGKDVELRCDPISGHTALYWYRQSLGQGLEFLIYFQGNSAPDKSGLPSDRFSAERTGGSVSTLTIQRTQQEDSAVYLCASSQGGADIQYFGAGTRLSVL.

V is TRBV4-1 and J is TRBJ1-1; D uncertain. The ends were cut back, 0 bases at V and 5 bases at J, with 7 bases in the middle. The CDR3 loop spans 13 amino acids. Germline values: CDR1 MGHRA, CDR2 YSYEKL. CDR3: CASSQDRGTEAFF. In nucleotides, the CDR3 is TGCGCCAGCAGCCAAGATCGGGGAACTGAAGCTTTCTTT.

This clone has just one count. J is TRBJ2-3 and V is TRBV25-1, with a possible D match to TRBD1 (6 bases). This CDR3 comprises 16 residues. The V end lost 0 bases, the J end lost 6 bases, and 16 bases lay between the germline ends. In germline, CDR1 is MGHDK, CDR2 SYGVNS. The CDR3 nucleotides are TGTGCCAGCAGTGAATATGGTGGCAGGGGAAGCGATACGCAGTATTTT. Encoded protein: CASSEYGGRGSDTQYF.

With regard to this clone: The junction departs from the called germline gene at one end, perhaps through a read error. CDR3 region: CASSESGGSQGTQYF. CDR3 in DNA: TGCGCCAGCAGTGAGTCTGGCGGGAGTCAAGGGACCCAGTACTTC. The chain combines TRBV10-2 with TRBJ2-5; 7 nucleotides line up with TRBD2. CDR1 and CDR2 from the germline V gene are WSHSY and SAAADI. The CDR3 contains 15 residues.

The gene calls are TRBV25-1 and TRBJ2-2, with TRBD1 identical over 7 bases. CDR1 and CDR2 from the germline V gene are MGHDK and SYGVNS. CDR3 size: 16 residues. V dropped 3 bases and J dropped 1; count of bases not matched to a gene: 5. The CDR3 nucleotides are TGTGCCAGCAGTGATATACGACAGGGGAACACCGGGGAGCTGTTTTTT. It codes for CASSDIRQGNTGELFF.

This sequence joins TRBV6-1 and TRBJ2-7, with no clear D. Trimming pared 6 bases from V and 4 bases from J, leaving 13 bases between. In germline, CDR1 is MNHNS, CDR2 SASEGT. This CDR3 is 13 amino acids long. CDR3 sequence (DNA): TGTGCCAGCAGCGTCGGGCCAAGATACGAGCAGTACTTC. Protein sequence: CASSVGPRYEQYF.

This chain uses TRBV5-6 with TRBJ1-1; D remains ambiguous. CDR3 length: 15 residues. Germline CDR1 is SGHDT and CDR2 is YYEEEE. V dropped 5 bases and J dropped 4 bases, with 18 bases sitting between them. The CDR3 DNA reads TGTGCCAGCAGTCTCTCCCGGGTTAGATTCACTGAAGCTTTCTTT. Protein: CASSLSRVRFTEAFF.

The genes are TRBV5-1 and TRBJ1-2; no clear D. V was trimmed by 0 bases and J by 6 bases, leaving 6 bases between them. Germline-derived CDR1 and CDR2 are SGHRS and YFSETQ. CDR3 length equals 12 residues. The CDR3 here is CASSLVGNGYTF. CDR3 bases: TGCGCCAGCAGCTTGGTTGGGAATGGCTACACCTTC.

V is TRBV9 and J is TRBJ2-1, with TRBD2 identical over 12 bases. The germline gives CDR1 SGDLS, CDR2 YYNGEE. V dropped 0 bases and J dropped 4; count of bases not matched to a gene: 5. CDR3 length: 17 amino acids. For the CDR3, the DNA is TGTGCCAGCAGCGTAGGCCTAGCGGGAGGGAATTACAATGAGCAGTTCTTC. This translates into CASSVGLAGGNYNEQFF.

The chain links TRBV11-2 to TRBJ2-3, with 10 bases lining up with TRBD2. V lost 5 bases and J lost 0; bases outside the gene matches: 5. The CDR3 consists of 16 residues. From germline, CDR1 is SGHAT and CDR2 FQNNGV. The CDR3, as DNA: TGTGCCAGCAGCCCAATAGCGGGAGGTAGCACAGATACGCAGTATTTT. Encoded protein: CASSPIAGGSTDTQYF. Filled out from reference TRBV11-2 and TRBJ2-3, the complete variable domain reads EAGVAQSPRYKIIEKRQSVAFWCNPISGHATLYWYQQILGQGPKLLIQFQNNGVVDDSQLPKDRFSAERLKGVDSTLKIQPAKLEDSAVYLCASSPIAGGSTDTQYFGPGTRLTVL.

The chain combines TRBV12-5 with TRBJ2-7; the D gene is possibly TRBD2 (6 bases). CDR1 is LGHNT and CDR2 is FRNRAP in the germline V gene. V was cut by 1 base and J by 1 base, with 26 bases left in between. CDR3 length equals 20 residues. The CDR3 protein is CASGLANRLLGTHVSYEQYF. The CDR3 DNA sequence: TGTGCTAGTGGTTTGGCGAACAGATTATTGGGGACTCACGTATCCTACGAGCAGTACTTC.

The CDR3 spells CASSQPPGGGTDTQYF. DNA of the CDR3: TGTGCCAGCAGCCAGCCCCCAGGAGGGGGCACAGATACGCAGTATTTT. The genes are TRBV7-9 and TRBJ2-3, with a tentative D call TRBD2 (6 bases). Germline-derived CDR1 and CDR2 are SEHNR and FQNEAQ (reference sequence). The V and J ends lost 5 bases and 1 base respectively, with 16 bases between them. This CDR3 contains 16 residues. Complete variable domain (other parts from reference TRBV7-9 and TRBJ2-3): DTGVSQNPRHKITKRGQNVTFRCDPISEHNRLYWYRQTLGQGPEFLTYFQNEAQLEKSRLLSDRFSAERPKGSFSTLEIQRTEQGDSAMYLCASSQPPGGGTDTQYFGPGTRLTVL.

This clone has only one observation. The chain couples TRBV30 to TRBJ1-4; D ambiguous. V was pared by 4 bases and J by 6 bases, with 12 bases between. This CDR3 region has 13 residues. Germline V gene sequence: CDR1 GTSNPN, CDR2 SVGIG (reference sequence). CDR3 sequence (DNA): TGTGCCTGGAAGGACGGGCGGCATGAAAAACTGTTTTTT. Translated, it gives CAWKDGRHEKLFF.

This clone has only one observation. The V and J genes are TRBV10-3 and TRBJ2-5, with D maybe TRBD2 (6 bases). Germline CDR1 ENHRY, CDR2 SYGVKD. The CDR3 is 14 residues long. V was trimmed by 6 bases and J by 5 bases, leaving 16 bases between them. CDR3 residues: CAIRGGSEGETQYF. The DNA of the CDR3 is TGTGCCATCAGGGGGGGTAGCGAAGGGGAGACCCAGTACTTC.